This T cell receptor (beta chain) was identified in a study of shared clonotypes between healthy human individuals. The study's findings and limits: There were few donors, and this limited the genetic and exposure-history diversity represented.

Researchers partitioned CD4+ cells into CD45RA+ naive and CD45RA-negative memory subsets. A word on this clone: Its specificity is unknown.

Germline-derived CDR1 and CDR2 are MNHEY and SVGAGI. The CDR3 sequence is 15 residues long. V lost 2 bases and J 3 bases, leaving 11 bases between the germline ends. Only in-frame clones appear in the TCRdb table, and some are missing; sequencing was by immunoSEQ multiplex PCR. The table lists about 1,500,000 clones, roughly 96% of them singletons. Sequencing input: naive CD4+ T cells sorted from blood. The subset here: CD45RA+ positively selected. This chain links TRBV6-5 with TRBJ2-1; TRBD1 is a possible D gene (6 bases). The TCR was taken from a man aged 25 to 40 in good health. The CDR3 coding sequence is TGTGCCAGCAGTTACCAGGGGAGATACTACAATGAGCAGTTCTTC. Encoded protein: CASSYQGRYYNEQFF.